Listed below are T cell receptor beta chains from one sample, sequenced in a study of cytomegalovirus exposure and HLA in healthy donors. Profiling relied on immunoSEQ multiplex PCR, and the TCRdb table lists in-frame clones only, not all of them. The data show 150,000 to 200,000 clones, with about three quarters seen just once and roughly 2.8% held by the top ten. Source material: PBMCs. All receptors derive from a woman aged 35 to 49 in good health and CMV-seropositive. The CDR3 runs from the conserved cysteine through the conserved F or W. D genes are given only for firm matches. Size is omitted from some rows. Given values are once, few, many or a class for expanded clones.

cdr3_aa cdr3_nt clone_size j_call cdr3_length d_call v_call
CASSQGANQPQHF TGCGCCAGCAGCCAAGGGGCCAATCAGCCCCAGCATTTT NA TRBJ1-5 13 NA TRBV4-3
CASSLLGSGGPGELFF TGTGCCAGCAGCTTATTGGGTTCGGGAGGTCCCGGGGAGCTGTTTTTT few TRBJ2-2 16 TRBD2 TRBV7-2
CASSLVGLQGPNTEAFF TGTGCCAGCAGCTTAGTTGGGTTACAGGGGCCGAACACTGAAGCTTTCTTT once TRBJ1-1 17 TRBD1 TRBV7-2
CASSETGGWGGSQETQYF TGTGCCAGCAGTGAAACCGGCGGGTGGGGGGGCTCACAAGAGACCCAGTACTTC NA TRBJ2-5 18 NA TRBV6-1
CASSQDRASGGEYQETQYF TGCGCCAGCAGCCAAGATCGCGCTAGCGGGGGGGAGTACCAAGAGACCCAGTACTTC NA TRBJ2-5 19 TRBD2 TRBV4-1
CASSSQDRAYNYGYTF TGTGCCAGCAGCTCGCAGGACAGGGCGTACAACTATGGCTACACCTTC NA TRBJ1-2 16 TRBD1 TRBV7-2
CASSLRQGSYEQYF TGTGCCAGCTCACTCCGACAGGGGAGCTACGAGCAGTACTTC NA TRBJ2-7 14 TRBD1 TRBV18
CASSIGQGFDEKLFF TGCGCCAGCAGCATCGGACAGGGCTTTGATGAAAAACTGTTTTTT NA TRBJ1-4 15 TRBD1 TRBV5-1
CASSPEVAGGYEQYF TGTGCCAGCAGCCCCGAGGTAGCGGGGGGCTACGAGCAGTACTTC few TRBJ2-7 15 TRBD2 TRBV7-9
CARSPYGEGGQETQYF TGTGCCAGAAGTCCCTATGGGGAGGGGGGACAAGAGACCCAGTACTTC NA TRBJ2-5 16 NA TRBV2
CASSFSGYSTDTQYF TGTGCCAGCAGCTTTTCAGGGTACTCCACAGATACGCAGTATTTT few TRBJ2-3 15 NA TRBV7-9
CASSLGQLKTNYGYTF TGTGCCAGCAGCTTAGGACAGTTGAAGACTAACTATGGCTACACCTTC NA TRBJ1-2 16 NA TRBV13
CASSLGSGAHEQYF TGTGCCAGCAGCTTGGGCTCTGGGGCCCACGAGCAGTACTTC NA TRBJ2-7 14 NA TRBV5-6
CASSFDRGNSPLHF TGTGCCAGCAGCTTTGACAGGGGTAATTCACCCCTCCACTTT NA TRBJ1-6 14 TRBD1 TRBV5-4
CASSSGGITAAKNIQYF TGTGCCAGCAGCTCCGGAGGGATCACGGCGGCCAAAAACATTCAGTACTTC NA TRBJ2-4 17 NA TRBV11-3
CASSQDLVSYEQYF TGCGCCAGCAGCCAAGATCTAGTATCCTACGAGCAGTACTTC NA TRBJ2-7 14 NA TRBV4-3
CASSLGRQGYEQYF TGTGCCAGCAGCCTGGGGAGACAGGGCTACGAGCAGTACTTC NA TRBJ2-7 14 TRBD1 TRBV5-4
CANGDRAADTQYF TGTGCCAACGGGGACAGGGCGGCAGATACGCAGTATTTT NA TRBJ2-3 13 TRBD1 TRBV6-1
CASSEPYRGIGGYTF TGTGCCAGCAGTGAACCCTACAGGGGGATTGGAGGCTACACCTTC NA TRBJ1-2 15 TRBD1 TRBV6-1
CAWSVRDSGGYKQYF TGTGCCTGGAGTGTACGAGATAGCGGGGGCTATAAGCAGTACTTC NA TRBJ2-7 15 TRBD2 TRBV30
CASSLARLAEMTDTQYF TGTGCCAGCAGCTTAGCGAGACTAGCGGAGATGACAGATACGCAGTATTTT NA TRBJ2-3 17 TRBD2 TRBV7-9
CASSSSPEGAGAQETQYF TGTGCCAGCAGTTCATCCCCTGAGGGAGCGGGGGCTCAAGAGACCCAGTACTTC NA TRBJ2-5 18 TRBD2 TRBV27
CASVTQQGVGETQYF TGTGCCAGCGTTACCCAACAGGGGGTCGGGGAGACCCAGTACTTC NA TRBJ2-5 15 TRBD1 TRBV6-1
CASSPGGSTDTQYF TGTGCCAGCAGTCCGGGGGGTAGCACAGATACGCAGTATTTT few TRBJ2-3 14 TRBD2 TRBV6-5
CASMKTSGTVHNEQFF TGTGCCAGTATGAAGACTAGCGGGACGGTCCACAATGAGCAGTTCTTC NA TRBJ2-1 16 TRBD2 TRBV19
CASGRDFLTTDTQYF TGTGCCTCCGGTCGGGACTTTTTGACCACAGATACGCAGTATTTT NA TRBJ2-3 15 NA TRBV15
CASIWGQLNTEAFF TGTGCCAGCATTTGGGGACAGTTGAACACTGAAGCTTTCTTT NA TRBJ1-1 14 TRBD1 TRBV6-5
CASSLGRRGLSGNTIYF TGTGCCAGCAGCTTAGGTCGCCGGGGATTGAGTGGAAACACCATATATTTT NA TRBJ1-3 17 NA TRBV7-8
CASSLGQGAYGYTF TGTGCCAGTAGTCTGGGACAGGGGGCATATGGCTACACCTTC NA TRBJ1-2 14 TRBD1 TRBV19
CASSARLSDTQYF TGTGCCAGCAGCGCTCGATTGAGTGATACGCAGTATTTT NA TRBJ2-3 13 NA TRBV5-6
CASRQTGGLQPQHF TGTGCCAGCAGACAAACAGGGGGCCTTCAGCCCCAGCATTTT NA TRBJ1-5 14 TRBD1 TRBV7-2
CATSRTGRGGFGETQYF TGTGCCACCAGCAGGACTGGGCGGGGGGGCTTTGGGGAGACCCAGTACTTC NA TRBJ2-5 17 TRBD2 TRBV15